The next 3 T cell receptor beta chains were all read from a single sample in a study of PD-L1 blockade in urothelial cancer. Measured with immunoSEQ multiplex PCR; TCRdb has only the in-frame clones, and not every one. The sample includes 70,000 or so clones, 85% to 90% seen only once; the top ten take around 3.3%. Sequencing used PBMCs, obtained around atezolizumab (anti-PD-L1) treatment. The receptors shown here come from a man aged 60 to 75 with urothelial cancer.

The chain recombines TRBV18 with TRBJ1-1; tentative D call: TRBD1 (5 bases). This CDR3 has 13 amino acids. The ends were cut back, 3 bases at V and 3 bases at J, with 8 bases in the middle. Looked up from germline, CDR1 is KGHSH and CDR2 is LQKENI. The CDR3 DNA sequence: TGTGCCAGCTCACCTCAGGGATACACTGAAGCTTTCTTT. Amino acid sequence: CASSPQGYTEAFF.

The V and J genes are TRBV6-5 and TRBJ2-1, with 7 bases matching TRBD1. The CDR3 extends over 14 amino acids. The J segment lost 9 bases and the V segment lost 5 bases, leaving 10 bases of the junction unmatched. The germline V gene encodes CDR1 MNHEY and CDR2 SVGAGI. DNA of the CDR3: TGTGCCAGCAGTGGATCACAGGGGATCTCTGAGCAGTTCTTC. Its translation: CASSGSQGISEQFF.

This clone showed up just a few times. This sequence joins TRBV29-1 and TRBJ1-2; the match to TRBD1 covers 10 bases. V was clipped by 5 bases and J by 6 bases; unmatched bases: 6. The CDR3 covers 13 residues. Germline CDR1 reads SQVTM; CDR2 reads ANQGSEA. The CDR3 here is CSVSTGQGNGYTF. The CDR3 DNA is TGCAGCGTTTCCACGGGACAGGGGAATGGCTACACCTTC.